These 9 T cell receptor beta chains were all obtained from the same sample, sequenced in a study of T cells in Graves' hyperthyroidism and ophthalmopathy. TCR beta CDR3 region amplification was performed from RNA transcripts. First-round RT-PCR of the TCR CDR3 relied on the HTBI primer set. TCRdb re-derived calls from the multiplex PCR reads in MiXCR, one entry per CDR3 protein. The sample consists of approximately 430,000 distinct CDR3 sequences, approximately 14% of them appearing once. The sample comprised blood. The receptors derive from a young woman with Graves' hyperthyroidism.

The chain employs TRBV5-1 and TRBJ2-3; D not resolved. The length of the CDR3 is 15 residues. Per germline, CDR1 SGHRS and CDR2 YFSETQ. V lost 0 bases to trimming and J lost 0 bases, with 8 bases between them. The CDR3 here is CASSLGHYSTDTQYF. CDR3 DNA: TGCGCCAGCAGCTTGGGCCACTATAGCACAGATACGCAGTATTTT.

This chain links TRBV7-2 with TRBJ2-1; D gene ambiguous. CDR3 length: 13 residues. V gave up 5 bases and J gave up 7 bases, with 12 bases separating them. Looked up from germline, CDR1 is SGHTA and CDR2 is FQGNSA. CDR3 residues: CASSRIGLNEQFF. The CDR3 nucleotides are TGTGCCAGCAGCCGAATCGGGCTGAATGAGCAGTTCTTC.

V and J are TRBV7-2 and TRBJ1-2; 12 bases fit TRBD1. Losses at the gene ends were 6 bases for V and 5 bases for J; bases not matched to a gene: 10. Looked up from germline, CDR1 is SGHTA and CDR2 is FQGNSA. The CDR3 runs to 16 residues. The CDR3 loop reads CASRLTPGQGAYGYTF. Written as DNA, the CDR3 is TGTGCCAGCAGGCTCACACCGGGACAGGGGGCTTATGGCTACACCTTC.

The V gene is TRBV28, the J gene TRBJ2-1; 8 nucleotides line up with TRBD2. This CDR3 is 16 amino acids long. With 6 bases clipped from V and 3 bases from J, the junction kept 10 bases outside the gene matches. Germline V gene data show CDR1 as MDHEN and CDR2 as SYDVKM. CDR3: CASSPPGRGVYNEQFF. CDR3 DNA sequence: TGTGCCAGCAGCCCCCCCGGGAGGGGAGTCTACAATGAGCAGTTCTTC.

This clonotype was detected ten times or more. V is TRBV7-2 and J is TRBJ2-5, with 11 bases lining up with TRBD2. CDR3 length equals 17 residues. CDR1 SGHTA and CDR2 FQGNSA come from the germline V gene. Unmatched junction bases numbered 13, after V lost 5 bases and J lost 5 bases. In nucleotides, the CDR3 is TGTGCCAGCAGCCATGGGGCTAGCGGGAGGAGGCAGGAGACCCAGTACTTC. This codes for CASSHGASGRRQETQYF.

This chain uses TRBV4-3 with TRBJ2-3; D is possibly TRBD2 (6 bases). Germline V CDR1 and CDR2: LGHNA, YSLEER. Trimming took 0 bases from V and 0 from J, leaving 16 bases between them. This CDR3 region has 18 residues. This CDR3 reads CASSQEVWIAGSTDTQYF. The CDR3 nucleotides read TGCGCCAGCAGCCAAGAGGTTTGGATCGCGGGGAGCACAGATACGCAGTATTTT.

This clonotype was found many times. The CDR3 is CASSPQGRWGAETEAFF. CDR3 nucleotides: TGTGCCAGCAGCCCCCAGGGCAGATGGGGCGCAGAGACTGAAGCTTTCTTT. This chain joins TRBV27 and TRBJ1-1; possible D gene TRBD1, 5 bases. The germline V gene has CDR1 MNHEY and CDR2 SMNVEV (reference sequence). Trimming took off 6 bases at V and 5 bases at J, with 25 bases between the two ends. The CDR3 spans 17 residues.

V gene TRBV7-3 combines with J gene TRBJ2-3, with D possibly being TRBD2 (6 bases). The CDR3 covers 14 residues. With 5 bases removed from V and 2 bases from J, the gap between germline ends came to 11 bases. Germline values: CDR1 SGHTA, CDR2 FQGTGA. In nucleotides, the CDR3 is TGTGCCAGCAGCGCGGGACGAGACACAGATACGCAGTATTTT. Its protein product is CASSAGRDTDTQYF.

This clonotype was seen only a few times. This chain links TRBV19 with TRBJ2-3; D unclear. V shed 7 bases and J shed 1 base, with 6 bases lying between them. CDR3 length equals 12 residues. The germline V gene has CDR1 LNHDA and CDR2 SQIVND (reference sequence). The CDR3 DNA follows: TGTGCCAGTACCTCGGGCACAGATACGCAGTATTTT. Translating gives CASTSGTDTQYF.